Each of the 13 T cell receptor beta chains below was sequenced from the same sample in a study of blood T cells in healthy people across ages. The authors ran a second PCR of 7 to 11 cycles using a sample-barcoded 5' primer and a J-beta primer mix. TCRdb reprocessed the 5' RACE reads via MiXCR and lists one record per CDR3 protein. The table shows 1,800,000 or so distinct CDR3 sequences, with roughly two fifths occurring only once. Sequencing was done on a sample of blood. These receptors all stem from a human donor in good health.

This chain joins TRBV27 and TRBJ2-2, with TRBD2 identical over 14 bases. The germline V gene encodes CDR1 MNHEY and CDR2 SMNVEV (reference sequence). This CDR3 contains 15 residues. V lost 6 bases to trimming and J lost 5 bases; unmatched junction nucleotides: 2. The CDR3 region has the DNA TGTGCCAGCAGCAGGACTAGCGGGGGGACCGGGGAGCTGTTTTTT. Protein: CASSRTSGGTGELFF.

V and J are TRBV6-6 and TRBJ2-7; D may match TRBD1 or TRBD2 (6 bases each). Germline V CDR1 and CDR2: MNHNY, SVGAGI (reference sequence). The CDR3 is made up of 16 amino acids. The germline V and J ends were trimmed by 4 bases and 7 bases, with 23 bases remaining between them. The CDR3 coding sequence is TGTGCCAGCAGTTTTCACCCCAGGGGATCCGGAGGGGAGCAGTACTTC. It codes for CASSFHPRGSGGEQYF.

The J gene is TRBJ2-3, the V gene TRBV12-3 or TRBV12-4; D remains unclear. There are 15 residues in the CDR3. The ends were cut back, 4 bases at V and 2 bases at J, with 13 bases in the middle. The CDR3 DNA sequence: TGTGCCAGCAGTTGGAGAGACCCCATCACAGATACGCAGTATTTT. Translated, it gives CASSWRDPITDTQYF.

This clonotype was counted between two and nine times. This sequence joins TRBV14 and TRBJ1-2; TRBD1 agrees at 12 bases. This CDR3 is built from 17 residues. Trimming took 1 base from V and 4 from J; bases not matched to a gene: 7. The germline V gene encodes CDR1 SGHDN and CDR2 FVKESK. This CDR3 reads CASSQVLGQGARYGYTF. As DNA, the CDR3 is TGTGCCAGCAGCCAAGTCTTGGGACAGGGGGCACGCTATGGCTACACCTTC. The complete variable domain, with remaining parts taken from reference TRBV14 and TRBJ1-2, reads EAGVTQFPSHSVIEKGQTVTLRCDPISGHDNLYWYRRVMGKEIKFLLHFVKESKQDESGMPNNRFLAERTGGTYSTLKVQPAELEDSGVYFCASSQVLGQGARYGYTFGSGTRLTVV.

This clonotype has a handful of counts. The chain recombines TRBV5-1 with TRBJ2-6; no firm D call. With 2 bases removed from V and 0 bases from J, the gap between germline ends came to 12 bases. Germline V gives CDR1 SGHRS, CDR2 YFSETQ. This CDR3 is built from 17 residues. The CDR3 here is CASSLAPAGSGANVLTF. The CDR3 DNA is TGCGCCAGCAGCTTAGCCCCCGCCGGCTCTGGGGCCAACGTCCTGACTTTC.

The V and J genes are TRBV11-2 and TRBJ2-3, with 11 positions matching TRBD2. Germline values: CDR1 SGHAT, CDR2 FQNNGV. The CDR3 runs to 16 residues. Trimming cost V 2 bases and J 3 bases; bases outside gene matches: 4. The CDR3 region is CASSLSRLAGTDTQYF. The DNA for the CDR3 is TGTGCCAGCAGCTTAAGTAGACTAGCGGGGACAGATACGCAGTATTTT.

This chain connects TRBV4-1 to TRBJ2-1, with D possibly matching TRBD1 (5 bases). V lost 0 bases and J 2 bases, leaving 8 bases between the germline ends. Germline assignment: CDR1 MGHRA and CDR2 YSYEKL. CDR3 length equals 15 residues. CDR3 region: CASSQEGRAYNEQFF. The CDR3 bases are TGCGCCAGCAGCCAAGAAGGCAGGGCCTACAATGAGCAGTTCTTC.

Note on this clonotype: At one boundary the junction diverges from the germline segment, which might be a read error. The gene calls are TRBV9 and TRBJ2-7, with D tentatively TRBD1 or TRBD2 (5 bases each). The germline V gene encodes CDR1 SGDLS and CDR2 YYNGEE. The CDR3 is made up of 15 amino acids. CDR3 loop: CASGVDGDLSYEQYF. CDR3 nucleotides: TGTGCCAGCGGCGTAGACGGGGACCTCTCCTACGAGCAGTACTTC.

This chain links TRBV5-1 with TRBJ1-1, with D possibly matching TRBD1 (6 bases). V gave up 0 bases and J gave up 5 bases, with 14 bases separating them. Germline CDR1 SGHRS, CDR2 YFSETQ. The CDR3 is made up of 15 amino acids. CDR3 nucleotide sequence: TGCGCCAGCAGCTTGGCCGGAACAGGGTTTACTGAAGCTTTCTTT. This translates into CASSLAGTGFTEAFF.

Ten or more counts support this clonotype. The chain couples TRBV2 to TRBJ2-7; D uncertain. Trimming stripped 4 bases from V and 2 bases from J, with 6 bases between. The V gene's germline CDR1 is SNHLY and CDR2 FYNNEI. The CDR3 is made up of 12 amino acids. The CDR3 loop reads CASSGGAYEQYF. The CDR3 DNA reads TGTGCCAGCAGTGGTGGAGCCTACGAGCAGTACTTC.

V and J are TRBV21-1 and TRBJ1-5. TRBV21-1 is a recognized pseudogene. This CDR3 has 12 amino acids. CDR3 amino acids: CASSKVGRSQHF. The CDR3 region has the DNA TGTGCCAGCAGCAAAGTGGGCAGGTCACAGCATTTT.

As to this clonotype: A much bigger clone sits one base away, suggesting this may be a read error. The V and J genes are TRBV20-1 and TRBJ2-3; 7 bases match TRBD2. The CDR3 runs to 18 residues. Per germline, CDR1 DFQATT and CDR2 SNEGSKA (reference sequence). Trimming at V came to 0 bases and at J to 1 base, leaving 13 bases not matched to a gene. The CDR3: CSARDIGLGGEGTDTQYF. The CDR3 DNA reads TGCAGTGCTAGAGATATAGGGTTGGGAGGGGAGGGCACAGATACGCAGTATTTT.

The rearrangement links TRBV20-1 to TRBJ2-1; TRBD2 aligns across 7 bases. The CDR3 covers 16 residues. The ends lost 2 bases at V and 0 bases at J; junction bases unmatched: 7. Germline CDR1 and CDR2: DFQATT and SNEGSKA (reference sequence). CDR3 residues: CSARTLAESSYNEQFF. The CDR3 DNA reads TGCAGTGCTAGAACCCTAGCGGAAAGCTCCTACAATGAGCAGTTCTTC.